These 23 T cell receptor beta chains share one sample of origin, sequenced in a study of blood T cells in healthy people across ages (dated by TCRdb to the mid-2010s). The library came from 5' RACE. Instrument on record: Illumina HiSeq 2500. A second PCR of about 6 to 11 cycles was run with a J-beta primer mix and a sample-barcoded 5' primer. TCRdb reran the public reads through fastp at Q25 and MiXCR, keeping productive beta chains. Each entry merges the rows of one CDR3 protein and shows their most common DNA and genes. The sample table lists around 990,000 distinct CDR3 sequences, about two fifths of them with a count of one. Around 13% of the sample rests with the top ten. Material for sequencing was blood. Every receptor here comes from a young man in good health.

This chain uses TRBV27 with TRBJ1-2; D remains ambiguous. Trimming took off 4 bases at V and 5 bases at J, with 11 bases between the two ends. Germline V gives CDR1 MNHEY, CDR2 SMNVEV (reference sequence). CDR3 length equals 13 residues. The CDR3 sequence: CASSCGVGYGYTF. DNA of the CDR3: TGTGCCAGCAGTTGTGGGGTGGGGTATGGCTACACCTTC.

The sample holds a few counts of this clonotype. The V call is TRBV4-2, the J call TRBJ2-5, with D possibly TRBD1 on 6 matching bases. The CDR3 runs 15 residues. V gave up 0 bases and J gave up 1 base, with 9 bases separating them. Germline assignment: CDR1 LGHNA and CDR2 YNFKEQ. The chain's CDR3 is CASSQDGQSQETQYF. The CDR3 DNA sequence: TGTGCCAGCAGCCAAGACGGACAGTCCCAAGAGACCCAGTACTTC.

This clonotype was recorded many times. The CDR3: CSVTTGENTEAFF. The CDR3 bases are TGCAGCGTTACGACAGGGGAGAACACTGAAGCTTTCTTT. The chain recombines TRBV29-1 with TRBJ1-1, with 8 bases matching TRBD1. CDR3 length: 13 residues. Germline CDR1 and CDR2: SQVTM and ANQGSEA. The J segment lost 1 base and the V segment lost 5 bases, leaving 3 bases of the junction unmatched.

The chain has TRBV7-9 and TRBJ1-1, with TRBD1 as a possible D gene (5 bases). V lost 5 bases to trimming and J lost 5 bases, with 12 bases between them. CDR1 is SEHNR, CDR2 FQNEAQ, per germline (reference sequence). The CDR3 runs to 13 residues. In nucleotides, the CDR3 is TGTGCCAGCAGCCGGGGGGGGACTACTGAAGCTTTCTTT. It specifies CASSRGGTTEAFF. Filled out from reference TRBV7-9 and TRBJ1-1, the complete variable domain reads DTGVSQNPRHKITKRGQNVTFRCDPISEHNRLYWYRQTLGQGPEFLTYFQNEAQLEKSRLLSDRFSAERPKGSFSTLEIQRTEQGDSAMYLCASSRGGTTEAFFGQGTRLTVV.

The V call is TRBV9, the J call TRBJ1-5; D possibly corresponds to TRBD1 (5 bases). CDR1 and CDR2 from the germline V gene are SGDLS and YYNGEE. With 0 bases removed from V and 6 bases from J, the gap between germline ends came to 10 bases. The length of the CDR3 is 14 residues. CDR3 sequence: CASSVGSGTQPQHF. DNA of the CDR3: TGTGCCAGCAGCGTAGGATCAGGGACTCAGCCCCAGCATTTT.

This clonotype was observed a few times. In DNA form, the CDR3 reads TGTGCCAGCAGCTATACGGGACAGGGGATGGATTCACCCCTCCACTTT. Translated, it gives CASSYTGQGMDSPLHF. The chain is built from TRBV21-1 and TRBJ1-6; the D call TRBD1 from the table was never checked on the DNA. TRBV21-1 is classified as a pseudogene. This CDR3 is built from 16 residues.

The V gene is TRBV5-1, the J gene TRBJ2-3, with unresolved D. The CDR3 runs to 13 residues. Germline CDR1 and CDR2: SGHRS and YFSETQ. V gave up 6 bases and J gave up 0 bases, with 8 bases separating them. CDR3 nucleotide sequence: TGCGCCAGCAAATCTGCGAGCACAGATACGCAGTATTTT. As protein: CASKSASTDTQYF.

The chain links TRBV5-5 to TRBJ1-1; the D gene is possibly TRBD1 (6 bases). This CDR3 has 15 amino acids. CDR1 and CDR2 (germline): SGHKS, YYEKEE (reference sequence). Trimming removed 0 bases at V and 1 base at J, with 10 bases between. In DNA, the CDR3 is TGTGCCAGCAGCTTGGACAGGGTAAGGAACACTGAAGCTTTCTTT. Residues: CASSLDRVRNTEAFF.

This chain connects TRBV12-3 or TRBV12-4 to TRBJ1-2; D remains unclear. This CDR3 has 13 amino acids. V dropped 7 bases and J dropped 2 bases, with 11 bases sitting between them. The CDR3 region has the DNA TGTGCCAGCACCAAAACACTAAACTATGGCTACACCTTC. It translates to CASTKTLNYGYTF.

This clonotype was seen ten or more times. This chain uses TRBV4-1 with TRBJ2-7; maybe TRBD1 (5 bases). The germline gives CDR1 MGHRA, CDR2 YSYEKL. This CDR3 has 15 residues. Trimming took 0 bases from V and 2 from J, leaving 11 bases between them. CDR3 protein: CASSQEYTGTYEQYF. In nucleotides, the CDR3 is TGCGCCAGCAGCCAAGAATACACAGGAACCTACGAGCAGTACTTC.

This clonotype was counted at least ten times. CDR3: CASSQDTGGEQYF. In DNA form, the CDR3 reads TGCGCCAGCAGCCAAGATACCGGGGGTGAGCAGTACTTC. This chain connects TRBV4-1 to TRBJ2-7; D may be TRBD2 (6 bases). CDR3 length equals 13 residues. CDR1 is MGHRA and CDR2 is YSYEKL in the germline V gene. Trimming pared 0 bases from V and 7 bases from J, leaving 10 bases between.

This sequence joins TRBV20-1 and TRBJ2-4, with D perhaps TRBD1 (6 bases). In germline, CDR1 is DFQATT, CDR2 SNEGSKA (reference sequence). The germline V and J ends were trimmed by 6 bases and 5 bases, with 14 bases remaining between them. CDR3 size: 13 residues. The CDR3 DNA is TGCAGTGCCCGGAACGAGGGGGAAAACATTCAGTACTTC. Translated, it gives CSARNEGENIQYF.

The table lists this clonotype with a few counts. The chain employs TRBV20-1 and TRBJ2-5, with 7 bases lining up with TRBD1. Per the germline V gene, CDR1 is DFQATT and CDR2 is SNEGSKA (reference sequence). The junction had 1 base not matched to a gene; V was cut back by 4 bases and J by 2 bases. CDR3 length equals 12 residues. The CDR3 reads CSATRGQETQYF. The CDR3 region has the DNA TGCAGTGCTACCAGGGGGCAAGAGACCCAGTACTTC.

This chain uses TRBV27 with TRBJ2-2; the match to TRBD2 covers 12 bases. V shed 4 bases, J shed 5 bases, and the junction held 11 bases outside the gene matches. Germline CDR1 MNHEY, CDR2 SMNVEV (reference sequence). This CDR3 region has 18 residues. Written as DNA, the CDR3 is TGTGCCAGCAGTTGGGGACTAGCGGGCCATCGGCCGACCGGGGAGCTGTTTTTT. Its translation: CASSWGLAGHRPTGELFF.

This clonotype occurred once. V and J are TRBV9 and TRBJ2-3; TRBD2 aligns across 10 bases. The trim removed 3 bases at V and 6 bases at J, leaving 10 bases unmatched. There are 16 residues in the CDR3. Per germline, CDR1 SGDLS and CDR2 YYNGEE. The CDR3 bases are TGTGCCAGCAGCGGCCTAGCGGGGGTCAGGAGGGATACGCAGTATTTT. It specifies CASSGLAGVRRDTQYF.

Of note for this clonotype: One junction end does not reproduce the germline sequence, and a read error may be involved. V is TRBV7-8 and J is TRBJ2-3; TRBD1 matches at 9 bases. The CDR3 covers 14 residues. Germline V lookup: CDR1 SGHVS, CDR2 FQNEAQ. The CDR3: CASSHGTGPDAQYF. As DNA, the CDR3 is TGTGCCAGCAGCCACGGGACAGGGCCAGATGCGCAGTATTTT. The full variable domain, completed using reference TRBV7-8 and TRBJ2-3, is GAGVSQSPRYKVAKRGQDVALRCDPISGHVSLFWYQQALGQGPEFLTYFQNEAQLDKSGLPSDRFFAERPEGSVSTLKIQRTQQEDSAVYLCASSHGTGPDAQYFGPGTRLTVL.

Within the sample, this clonotype is medium-sized. The chain is built from TRBV29-1 and TRBJ2-6; D is unresolved. The germline V and J ends were trimmed by 7 bases and 1 base, with 5 bases remaining between them. From germline, CDR1 is SQVTM and CDR2 ANQGSEA. The CDR3 sequence is 12 residues long. This CDR3 reads CSAQSGANVLTF. The CDR3 DNA follows: TGCAGCGCCCAGTCTGGGGCCAACGTCCTGACTTTC. The complete variable domain, with remaining parts taken from reference TRBV29-1 and TRBJ2-6, reads SAVISQKPSRDICQRGTSLTIQCQVDSQVTMMFWYRQQPGQSLTLIATANQGSEATYESGFVIDKFPISRPNLTFSTLTVSNMSPEDSSIYLCSAQSGANVLTFGAGSRLTVL.

Regarding this clonotype: A much larger clone lies a single base off, so this may be a read error. This sequence joins TRBV7-2 and TRBJ1-2, with D hard to call. Germline V gene sequence: CDR1 SGHTA, CDR2 FQGNSA. The V and J ends lost 6 bases and 6 bases respectively, with 14 bases between them. The CDR3 sequence is 13 residues long. The CDR3 DNA follows: TGTGCCAGCAGAAGGGCACAGTCCGATGGCTACACCTTC. It codes for CASRRAQSDGYTF.

The chain employs TRBV4-3 and TRBJ1-6, with D unresolved. The V end lost 0 bases, the J end lost 0 bases, and 6 bases lay between the germline ends. The CDR3 consists of 16 residues. From germline, CDR1 is LGHNA and CDR2 YSLEER. The chain's CDR3 is CASSQERSSYNSPLHF. DNA for the CDR3: TGCGCCAGCAGCCAAGAAAGGAGCTCCTATAATTCACCCCTCCACTTT.

This sequence joins TRBV7-9 and TRBJ1-2, with TRBD1 matching over 7 bases. In germline, CDR1 is SEHNR, CDR2 FQNEAQ (reference sequence). V shed 4 bases and J 6 bases; nucleotides not matched to a gene: 5. The CDR3 totals 13 residues. The CDR3 coding sequence is TGTGCCAGCAGCTCGGGACAGCTCAATGGCTACACCTTC. This codes for CASSSGQLNGYTF.

The J gene is TRBJ2-3, the V gene TRBV5-1; 8 positions match TRBD2. Germline V gives CDR1 SGHRS, CDR2 YFSETQ. This CDR3 has 15 residues. J gave up 7 bases and V 4 bases, and 11 bases lay outside the gene matches. The CDR3, as DNA: TGCGCCAGCAGCGGCTGGCGGGGGGCACAGCATACGCAGTATTTT. It yields the protein CASSGWRGAQHTQYF.

This chain links TRBV2 with TRBJ2-1; TRBD1 agrees at 7 bases. CDR1 is SNHLY and CDR2 is FYNNEI in the germline V gene. CDR3 length: 15 amino acids. Germline trimming cut 4 bases from V and 2 bases from J; bases unmatched to any gene: 5. The CDR3 region is CASSATGTAYNEQFF. The DNA for the CDR3 is TGTGCCAGCAGTGCCACCGGGACAGCCTACAATGAGCAGTTCTTC.

The chain joins TRBV2 to TRBJ1-2; 7 nucleotides agree with TRBD1. Trimming cost V 7 bases and J 7 bases; bases outside gene matches: 15. The CDR3 contains 15 residues. Germline assignment: CDR1 SNHLY and CDR2 FYNNEI. CDR3 DNA: TGTGCCAGCAACCCAGACAGGGAAGAAGTGAGTGGCTACACCTTC. Translation gives CASNPDREEVSGYTF.